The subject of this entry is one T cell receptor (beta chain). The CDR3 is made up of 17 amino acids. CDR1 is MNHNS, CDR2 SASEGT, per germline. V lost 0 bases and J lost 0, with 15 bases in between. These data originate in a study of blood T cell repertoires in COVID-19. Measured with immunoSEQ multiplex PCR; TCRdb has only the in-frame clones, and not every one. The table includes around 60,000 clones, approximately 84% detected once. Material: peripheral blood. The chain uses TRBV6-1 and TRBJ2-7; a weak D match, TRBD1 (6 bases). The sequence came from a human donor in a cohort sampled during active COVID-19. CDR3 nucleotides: TGTGCCAGCAGTGAAGCGATTGGACAGACATTCTCCTACGAGCAGTACTTC. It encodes CASSEAIGQTFSYEQYF.